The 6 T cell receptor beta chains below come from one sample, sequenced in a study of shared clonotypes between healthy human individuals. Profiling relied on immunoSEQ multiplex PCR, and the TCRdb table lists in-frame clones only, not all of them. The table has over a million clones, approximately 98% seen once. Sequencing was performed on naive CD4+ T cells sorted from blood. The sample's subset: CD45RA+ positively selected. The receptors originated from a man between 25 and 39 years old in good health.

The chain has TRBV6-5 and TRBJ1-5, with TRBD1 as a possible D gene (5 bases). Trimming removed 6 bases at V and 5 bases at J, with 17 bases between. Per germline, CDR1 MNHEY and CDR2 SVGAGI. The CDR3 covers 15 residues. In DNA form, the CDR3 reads TGTGCCAGCAGCCCGAGGCGGGGCGTCCATCAGCCCCAGCATTTT. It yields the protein CASSPRRGVHQPQHF.

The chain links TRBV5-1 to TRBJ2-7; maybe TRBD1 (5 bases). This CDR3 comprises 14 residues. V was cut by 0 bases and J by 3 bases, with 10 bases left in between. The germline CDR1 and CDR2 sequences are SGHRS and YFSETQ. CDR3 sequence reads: CASSLDWGVYEQYF. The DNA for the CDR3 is TGCGCCAGCAGCTTGGACTGGGGCGTCTACGAGCAGTACTTC.

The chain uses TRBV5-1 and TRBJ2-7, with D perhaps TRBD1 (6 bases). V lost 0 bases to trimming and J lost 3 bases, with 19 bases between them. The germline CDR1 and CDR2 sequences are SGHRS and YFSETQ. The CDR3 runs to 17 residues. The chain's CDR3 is CASSLEPSHGQNYEQYF. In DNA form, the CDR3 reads TGCGCCAGCAGCTTGGAGCCGAGCCATGGACAGAACTACGAGCAGTACTTC.

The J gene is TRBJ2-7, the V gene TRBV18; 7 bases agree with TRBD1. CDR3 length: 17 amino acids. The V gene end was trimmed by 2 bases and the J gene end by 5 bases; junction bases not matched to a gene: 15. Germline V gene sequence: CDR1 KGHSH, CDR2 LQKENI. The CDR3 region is CASSPLSVQGIGNEQYF. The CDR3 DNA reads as TGTGCCAGCTCACCATTGTCGGTACAGGGGATTGGCAACGAGCAGTACTTC. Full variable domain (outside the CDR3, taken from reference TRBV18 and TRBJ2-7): NAGVMQNPRHLVRRRGQEARLRCSPMKGHSHVYWYRQLPEEGLKFMVYLQKENIIDESGMPKERFSAEFPKEGPSILRIQQVVRGDSAAYFCASSPLSVQGIGNEQYFGPGTRLTVT.

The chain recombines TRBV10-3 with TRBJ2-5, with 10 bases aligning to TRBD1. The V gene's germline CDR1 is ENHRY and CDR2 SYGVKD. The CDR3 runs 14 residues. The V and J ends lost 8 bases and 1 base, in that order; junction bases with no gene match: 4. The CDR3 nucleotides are TGTGCCATCCGGGGGACAGGGGCCCAAGAGACCCAGTACTTC. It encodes CAIRGTGAQETQYF.

CDR3 amino acids: CASSYRRGPGDEQYF. The CDR3, as DNA: TGTGCCAGCAGTTACCGTAGGGGGCCTGGGGACGAGCAGTACTTC. The gene calls are TRBV6-6 and TRBJ2-7; 7 bases fit TRBD1. Losses at the gene ends were 2 bases for V and 5 bases for J; bases not matched to a gene: 9. The CDR3 contains 15 residues. CDR1 and CDR2 from the germline V gene are MNHNY and SVGAGI (reference sequence).